Shown below are 3 T cell receptor beta chains from a single sample sequenced in a study of CD8 T cells in ankylosing spondylitis. General study findings and limits: There was a TCR beta motif, made of several highly homologous variants, that appeared characteristic of ankylosing spondylitis blood.

Each CDR3 protein gets one entry after TCRdb re-called the 5' RACE reads with MiXCR. The sample has fewer than 750,000 distinct CDR3 sequences, 15% to 20% seen once; the top ten hold roughly a fifth. These TCRs' antigens remain unknown. Specimen: blood, either unsorted or a sorted T cell fraction (not recorded which). The receptor set was obtained from a male donor with ankylosing spondylitis.

This clonotype was found a few times. The V gene is TRBV7-9, the J gene TRBJ2-1, with unresolved D. V shed 4 bases and J shed 0 bases, with 10 bases lying between them. Per germline, CDR1 SEHNR and CDR2 FQNEAQ (reference sequence). The CDR3 runs to 15 residues. CDR3 sequence reads: CASSSARSSYNEQFF. For the CDR3, the DNA is TGTGCCAGCAGCTCAGCGCGGAGCTCCTACAATGAGCAGTTCTTC. Full variable domain (missing parts from reference TRBV7-9 and TRBJ2-1): DTGVSQNPRHKITKRGQNVTFRCDPISEHNRLYWYRQTLGQGPEFLTYFQNEAQLEKSRLLSDRFSAERPKGSFSTLEIQRTEQGDSAMYLCASSSARSSYNEQFFGPGTRLTVL.

This clonotype occurred a few times. The chain carries TRBV29-1 and TRBJ2-3, with D possibly TRBD1 on 7 matching bases. Germline CDR1 SQVTM, CDR2 ANQGSEA. Deletions cut 4 bases from V and 1 base from J, with 12 bases between. This CDR3 comprises 14 residues. Here the CDR3 DNA reads TGCAGCGTTGGTGGGGGGACAGGCACAGATACGCAGTATTTT. Translation: CSVGGGTGTDTQYF.

The V call is TRBV9, the J call TRBJ2-1; D unclear. The CDR3 extends over 13 amino acids. Germline V gene lookup returns CDR1 SGDLS and CDR2 YYNGEE. The ends were cut back, 2 bases at V and 7 bases at J, with 10 bases in the middle. DNA for the CDR3: TGTGCCAGCAGCGTTTGGATGGGTAATGAGCAGTTCTTC. Residues: CASSVWMGNEQFF.